This TCR beta chain was identified in a study of OX40 agonist ivuxolimab in advanced cancers. On this clone: What it binds is unknown.

From germline, CDR1 is SGHRS and CDR2 YFSETQ. This CDR3 has 16 amino acids. Germline trimming cut 0 bases from V and 3 bases from J; bases unmatched to any gene: 9. Study-level findings and limits: Clonal expansion by week 6 occurred in CD4+ and CD8+ blood T cells (at 0.1 to 3.0 mg/kg).

Here immunoSEQ multiplex PCR was the method, and the copy in TCRdb shows in-frame clones only, minus some. The sample includes fewer than 100,000 clones, 65% to 90% of them seen just once. The starting material was CD4+ or CD8+ T cells sorted from blood, obtained in a trial of the OX40 agonist ivuxolimab. The chain has TRBV5-1 and TRBJ2-7, with 7 bases aligning to TRBD2. The source is an adult with an advanced solid tumor such as melanoma, head and neck, liver or kidney cancer. The CDR3 region has the DNA TGCGCCAGCAGCTTGGCATCGGGGGGAGGAGGCTACGAGCAGTACTTC. This encodes CASSLASGGGGYEQYF.